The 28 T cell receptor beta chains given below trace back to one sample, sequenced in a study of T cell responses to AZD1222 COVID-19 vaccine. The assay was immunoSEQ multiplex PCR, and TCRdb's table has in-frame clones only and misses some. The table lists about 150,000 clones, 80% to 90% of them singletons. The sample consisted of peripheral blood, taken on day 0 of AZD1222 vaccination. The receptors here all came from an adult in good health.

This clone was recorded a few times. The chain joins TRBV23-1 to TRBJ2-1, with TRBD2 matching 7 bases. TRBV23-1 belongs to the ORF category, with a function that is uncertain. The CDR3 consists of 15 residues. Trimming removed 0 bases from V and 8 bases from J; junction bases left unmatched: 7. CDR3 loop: CASSQSRGGEDEQFF. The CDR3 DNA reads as TGCGCCAGCAGTCAATCGAGGGGAGGGGAGGATGAGCAGTTCTTC.

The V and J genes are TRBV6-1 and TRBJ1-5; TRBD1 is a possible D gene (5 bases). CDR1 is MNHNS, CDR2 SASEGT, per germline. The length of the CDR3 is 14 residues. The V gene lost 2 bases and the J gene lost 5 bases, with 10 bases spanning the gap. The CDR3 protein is CASSENRGDQPQHF. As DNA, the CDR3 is TGTGCCAGCAGTGAAAATAGGGGTGATCAGCCCCAGCATTTT.

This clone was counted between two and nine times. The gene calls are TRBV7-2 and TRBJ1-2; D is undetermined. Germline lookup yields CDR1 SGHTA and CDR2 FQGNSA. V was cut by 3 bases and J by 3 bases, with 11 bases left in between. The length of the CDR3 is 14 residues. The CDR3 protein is CASSFRQSYYGYTF. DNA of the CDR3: TGTGCCAGCAGCTTCCGGCAGAGCTACTATGGCTACACCTTC.

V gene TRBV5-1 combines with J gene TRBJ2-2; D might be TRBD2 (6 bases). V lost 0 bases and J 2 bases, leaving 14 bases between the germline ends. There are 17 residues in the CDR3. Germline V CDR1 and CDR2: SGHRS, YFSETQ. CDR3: CASSLDQLRGNTGELFF. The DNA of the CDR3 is TGCGCCAGCAGCTTGGATCAATTGCGGGGCAACACCGGGGAGCTGTTTTTT.

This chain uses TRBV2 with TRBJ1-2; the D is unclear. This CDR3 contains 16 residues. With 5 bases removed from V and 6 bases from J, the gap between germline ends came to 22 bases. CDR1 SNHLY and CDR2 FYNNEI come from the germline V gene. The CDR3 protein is CASSPSVETRVNGYTF. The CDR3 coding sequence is TGTGCCAGCAGTCCTTCCGTTGAGACGAGGGTAAATGGCTACACCTTC.

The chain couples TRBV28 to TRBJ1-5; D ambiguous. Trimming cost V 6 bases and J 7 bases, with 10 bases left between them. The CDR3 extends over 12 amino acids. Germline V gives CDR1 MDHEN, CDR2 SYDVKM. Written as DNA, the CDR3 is TGTGCCAGCAGGTCAACTAACCAGCCCCAGCATTTT. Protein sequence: CASRSTNQPQHF. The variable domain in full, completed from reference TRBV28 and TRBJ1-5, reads DVKVTQSSRYLVKRTGEKVFLECVQDMDHENMFWYRQDPGLGLRLIYFSYDVKMKEKGDIPEGYSVSREKKERFSLILESASTNQTSMYLCASRSTNQPQHFGDGTRLSIL.

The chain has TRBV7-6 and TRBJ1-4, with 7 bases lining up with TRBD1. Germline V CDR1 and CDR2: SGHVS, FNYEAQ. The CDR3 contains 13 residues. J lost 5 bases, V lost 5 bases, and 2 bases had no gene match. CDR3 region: CASSVDRNEKLFF. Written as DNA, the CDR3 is TGTGCCAGCAGCGTGGACAGGAATGAAAAACTGTTTTTT.

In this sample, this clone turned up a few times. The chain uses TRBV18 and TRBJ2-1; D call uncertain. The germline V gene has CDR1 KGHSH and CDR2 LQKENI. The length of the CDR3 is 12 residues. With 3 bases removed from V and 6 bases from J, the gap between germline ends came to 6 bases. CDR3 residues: CASSPQGNEQFF. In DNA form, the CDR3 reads TGTGCCAGCTCACCCCAAGGCAATGAGCAGTTCTTC.

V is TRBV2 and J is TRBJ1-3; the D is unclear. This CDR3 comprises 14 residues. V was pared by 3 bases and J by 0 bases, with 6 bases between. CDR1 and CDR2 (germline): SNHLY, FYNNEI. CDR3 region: CASSDRASGNTIYF. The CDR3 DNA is TGTGCCAGCAGTGACCGGGCCTCTGGAAACACCATATATTTT. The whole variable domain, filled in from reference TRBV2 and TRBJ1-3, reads EPEVTQTPSHQVTQMGQEVILRCVPISNHLYFYWYRQILGQKVEFLVSFYNNEISEKSEIFDDQFSVERPDGSNFTLKIRSTKLEDSAMYFCASSDRASGNTIYFGEGSWLTVV.

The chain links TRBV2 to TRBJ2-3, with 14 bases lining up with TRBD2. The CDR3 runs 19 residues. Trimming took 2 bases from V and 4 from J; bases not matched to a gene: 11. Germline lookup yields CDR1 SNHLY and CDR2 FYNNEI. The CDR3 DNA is TGTGCCAGCAGTGAATACAGGGGACTAGCGGGAGTTAGCTCAGATACGCAGTATTTT. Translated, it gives CASSEYRGLAGVSSDTQYF.

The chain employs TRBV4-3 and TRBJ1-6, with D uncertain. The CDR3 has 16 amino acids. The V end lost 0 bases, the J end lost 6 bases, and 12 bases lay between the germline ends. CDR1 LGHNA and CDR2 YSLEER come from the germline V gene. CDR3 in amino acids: CASSQEYEGLNSPLHF. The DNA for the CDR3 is TGCGCCAGCAGCCAAGAATATGAGGGCCTTAATTCACCCCTCCACTTT.

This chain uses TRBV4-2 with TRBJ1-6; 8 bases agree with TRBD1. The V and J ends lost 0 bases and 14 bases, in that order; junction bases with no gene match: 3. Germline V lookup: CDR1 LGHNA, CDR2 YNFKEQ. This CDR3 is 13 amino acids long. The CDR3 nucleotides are TGTGCCAGCAGCCAAGAAATGGACAGGGCCCTCCACTTT. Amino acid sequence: CASSQEMDRALHF.

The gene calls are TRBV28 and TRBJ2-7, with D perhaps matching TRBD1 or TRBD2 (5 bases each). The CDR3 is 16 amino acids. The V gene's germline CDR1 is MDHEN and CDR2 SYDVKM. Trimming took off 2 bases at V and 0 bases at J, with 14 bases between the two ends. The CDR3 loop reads CASSLGGKRHSYEQYF. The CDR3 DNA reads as TGTGCCAGCAGTTTAGGGGGTAAGCGGCACTCCTACGAGCAGTACTTC.

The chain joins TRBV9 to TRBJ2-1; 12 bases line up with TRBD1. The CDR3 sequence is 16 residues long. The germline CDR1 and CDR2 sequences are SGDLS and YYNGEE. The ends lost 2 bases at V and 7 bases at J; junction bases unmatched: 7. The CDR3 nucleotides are TGTGCCAGCAGCGTCGGGGGGACAGGGGGCCAAAATGAGCAGTTCTTC. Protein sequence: CASSVGGTGGQNEQFF.

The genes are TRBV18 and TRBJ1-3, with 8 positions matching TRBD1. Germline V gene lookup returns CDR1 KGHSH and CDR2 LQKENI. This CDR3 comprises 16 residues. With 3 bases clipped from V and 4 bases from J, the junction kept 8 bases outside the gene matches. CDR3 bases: TGTGCCAGCTCACCCGGACCCCGGACAGGGGGAAACACCATATATTTT. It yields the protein CASSPGPRTGGNTIYF.

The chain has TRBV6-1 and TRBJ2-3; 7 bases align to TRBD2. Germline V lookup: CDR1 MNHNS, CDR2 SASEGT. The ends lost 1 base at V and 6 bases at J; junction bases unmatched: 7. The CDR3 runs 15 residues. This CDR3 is CASSEEGGSWDTQYF. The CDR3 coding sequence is TGTGCCAGCAGTGAAGAGGGCGGGAGCTGGGATACGCAGTATTTT.

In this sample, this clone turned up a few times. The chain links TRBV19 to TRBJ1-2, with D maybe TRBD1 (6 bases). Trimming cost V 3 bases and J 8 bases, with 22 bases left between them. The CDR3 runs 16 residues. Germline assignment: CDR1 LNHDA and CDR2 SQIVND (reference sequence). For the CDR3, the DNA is TGTGCCAGTAGTATCTCAGGGGAATCCGCATGGTACGGCTACACCTTC. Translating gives CASSISGESAWYGYTF.

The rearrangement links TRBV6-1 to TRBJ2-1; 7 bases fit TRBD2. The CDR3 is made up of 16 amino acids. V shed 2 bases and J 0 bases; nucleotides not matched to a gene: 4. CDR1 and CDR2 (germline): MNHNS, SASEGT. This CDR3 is CASSERWEGSYNEQFF. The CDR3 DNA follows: TGTGCCAGCAGTGAAAGGTGGGAGGGCTCCTACAATGAGCAGTTCTTC.

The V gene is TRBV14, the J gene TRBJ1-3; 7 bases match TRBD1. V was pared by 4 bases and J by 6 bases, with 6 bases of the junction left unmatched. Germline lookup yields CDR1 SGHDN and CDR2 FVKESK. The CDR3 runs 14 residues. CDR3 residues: CASSPTGAENTIYF. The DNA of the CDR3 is TGTGCCAGCAGCCCCACAGGGGCGGAAAACACCATATATTTT.

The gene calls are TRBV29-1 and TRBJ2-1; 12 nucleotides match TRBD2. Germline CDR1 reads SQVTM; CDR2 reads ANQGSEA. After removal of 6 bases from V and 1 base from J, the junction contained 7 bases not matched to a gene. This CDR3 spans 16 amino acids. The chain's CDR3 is CSVSGLAGGSYNEQFF. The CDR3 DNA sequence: TGCAGCGTCTCCGGGCTAGCGGGAGGGTCCTACAATGAGCAGTTCTTC.

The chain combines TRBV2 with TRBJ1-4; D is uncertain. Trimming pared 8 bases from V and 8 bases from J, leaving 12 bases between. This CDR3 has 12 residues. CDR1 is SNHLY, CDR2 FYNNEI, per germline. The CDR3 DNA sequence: TGTGCCAGCGATCGAGTCCAGGAAAAACTGTTTTTT. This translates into CASDRVQEKLFF.

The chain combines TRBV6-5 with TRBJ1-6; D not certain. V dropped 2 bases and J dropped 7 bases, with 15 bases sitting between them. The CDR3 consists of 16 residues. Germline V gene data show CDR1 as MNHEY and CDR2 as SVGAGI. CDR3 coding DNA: TGTGCCAGCAGTTACGAGAAGACAACCCTGAATTCACCCCTCCACTTT. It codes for CASSYEKTTLNSPLHF.

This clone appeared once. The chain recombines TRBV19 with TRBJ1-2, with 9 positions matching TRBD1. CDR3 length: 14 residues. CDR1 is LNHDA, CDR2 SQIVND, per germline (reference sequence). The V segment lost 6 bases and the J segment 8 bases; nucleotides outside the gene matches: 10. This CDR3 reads CASSPTGTGKGYTF. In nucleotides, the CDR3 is TGTGCCAGTAGCCCAACGGGGACAGGGAAAGGCTACACCTTC.

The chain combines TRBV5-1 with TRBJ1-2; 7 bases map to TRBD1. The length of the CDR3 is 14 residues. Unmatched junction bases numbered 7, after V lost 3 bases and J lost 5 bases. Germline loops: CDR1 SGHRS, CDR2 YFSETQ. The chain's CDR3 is CASSSRTGVYGYTF. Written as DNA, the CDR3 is TGCGCCAGCAGCTCTAGGACAGGAGTATATGGCTACACCTTC.

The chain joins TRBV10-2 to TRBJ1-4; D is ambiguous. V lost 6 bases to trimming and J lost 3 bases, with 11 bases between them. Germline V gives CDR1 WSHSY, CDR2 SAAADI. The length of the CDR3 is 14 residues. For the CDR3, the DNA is TGCGCCAGCAGAGGAAAGGCCGCTAATGAAAAACTGTTTTTT. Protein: CASRGKAANEKLFF.

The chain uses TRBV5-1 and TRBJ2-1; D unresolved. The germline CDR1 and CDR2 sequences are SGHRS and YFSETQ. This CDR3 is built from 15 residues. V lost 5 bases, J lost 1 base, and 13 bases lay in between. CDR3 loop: CASSSHLGSYNEQFF. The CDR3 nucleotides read TGCGCCAGCAGTTCGCATCTCGGGTCCTACAATGAGCAGTTCTTC.

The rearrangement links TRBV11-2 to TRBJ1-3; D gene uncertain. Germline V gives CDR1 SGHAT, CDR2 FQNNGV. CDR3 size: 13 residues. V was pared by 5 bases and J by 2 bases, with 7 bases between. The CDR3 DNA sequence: TGTGCCAGCAGCCCGACGGCTGGAAACACCATATATTTT. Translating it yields CASSPTAGNTIYF.

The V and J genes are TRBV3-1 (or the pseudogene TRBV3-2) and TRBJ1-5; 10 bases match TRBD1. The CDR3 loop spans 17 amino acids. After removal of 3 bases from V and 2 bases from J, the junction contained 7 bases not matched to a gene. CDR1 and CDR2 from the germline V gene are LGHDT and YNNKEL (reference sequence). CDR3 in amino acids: CASSQDRGSYCNQPQHF. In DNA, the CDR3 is TGTGCCAGCAGCCAGGACAGGGGGTCGTATTGCAATCAGCCCCAGCATTTT.